This T cell receptor beta chain was captured by sequencing in a study of post-analysis software for immune sequencing data (dated by TCRdb to between 2015 and 2016). A note on the overall study: Relapsing-remitting, secondary progressive and progressive-relapsing multiple sclerosis were recorded as disease courses, and subtype annotation was lacking for some patients. Patient repertoires were compared against 10 to 12 previously published healthy control repertoires from donors aged about 6 to 28 years. A subset of samples was prepared in parallel using single-end sample barcoding, then pooled and co-amplified after Illumina adapter ligation. The paper as a whole reports these results and caveats: Direct clustering with F measure revealed strong co-clustering of samples prepared in the same batch, which led to a batch-effect correction. Roughly 5 TRBV segments, including TRBV5-6, TRBV5-1 and TRBV20-1, were significantly more frequent in patients than controls. Compared with controls, multiple sclerosis patients had significantly lower normalized Chao1 diversity, a finding suggesting substantial peripheral T-cell clonal expansion. The multiple sclerosis patient group was slightly younger than the control group.

Receptor amplification or capture employed PCR. Instrument used: Illumina HiSeq 2500. To reduce PCR and sequencing biases, unique molecular identifiers were built into the TCR beta cDNA libraries. About 500,000 cDNA molecules were obtained for every 1 to 10 million input T cells, so each molecule roughly corresponded to one T cell. The patient libraries were prepared and sequenced with the same protocol used for the earlier healthy control dataset. Samples belonging to the same batch were prepared together, multiplexed and sequenced on a shared HiSeq lane. The authors processed their data as follows. Raw barcoded reads were processed with MIGEC, and single-read molecular identifier groups were discarded before consensus assembly and CDR3 extraction. Clonotype tables were post-analysed with VDJtools, and diversity was normalized by down-sampling all datasets to the smallest sample size. To correct batch-related cross-sample contamination, repertoire overlap clustering matched CDR3 amino acid sequences but not nucleotide sequences. Starting from the raw public reads, TCRdb applied fastp trimming at Q25, assembled clones with MiXCR and retained in-frame beta chains. Each record represents a unique CDR3 protein, reported with the most common genes and DNA among its rows. TCRdb's processing, not the study's, gives the V and J calls here. This sample gives hundreds of thousands of distinct CDR3 sequences in total; approximately 60% of them show up just once. The top ten clones comprise 10% to 12% of the sample.

To note about this clonotype: Its antigen remains undetermined. Base qualities are not at hand, and no much larger clone is one base apart.

The CDR1 and CDR2 encoded by the germline V gene are SGDLS and YYNGEE. The CDR3 runs 15 residues from the cysteine to the phenylalanine. CDR3 DNA is the only sequence kept; it has 45 bases, read in frame from the first base. Trimming takes 0 bases off V and 9 bases off J; junction bases not matched to a gene: 5. To demonstrate the VDJtools post-analysis software, TCR beta repertoires were profiled from the peripheral blood of more than 10 young patients with multiple sclerosis. The multiple sclerosis patients were children and adolescents ranging in age from roughly 6 to 16 years. The sequence joins TRBV9 to TRBJ2-1; 11 junctional bases match TRBD2. This TCR came from a girl aged 2 to 9 with multiple sclerosis. Sequencing was done on a sample of blood. DNA sequence: TGTGCCAGCAGCGTAGCTAGCGGGAGGTTAGGTGAGCAGTTCTTC. It codes for CASSVASGRLGEQFF.